This TCR beta chain was captured in a study of blood T cell repertoires in COVID-19 (TCRdb year 2020). In the study overall: Collaborator samples came from the United States, Italy and Spain and covered acute and convalescent phases of COVID-19. The samples were drawn from the first 160 participants of the ongoing ImmuneRACE study and from over 950 subjects provided by 6 global collaborators. The material from the prospective study consisted of cDNA or gDNA derived from T cells, B-cell-depleted T cells, or PBMCs. Subjects who had been exposed to COVID-19, were actively infected with it, or had recovered from it provided the deeply sampled blood TCRbeta repertoires that made up the dataset. Nearly every sample came with metadata listing a de-identified subject ID, COVID-19 status, age in years and sex. HLA class I and class II types, where available, came from metadata supplied by the sample provider rather than from assay-based typing. The repertoires were released in a freely available public database intended as a resource for research on the immune response to SARS-CoV-2. Here is what the overall study found, with its caveats: Clinical and demographic metadata were provided uncurated, with the amount varying by source and participant.

In the germline V gene, CDR1 corresponds to MGHRA and CDR2 to YSYEKL. V drops 4 bases and J drops 5 bases, leaving 11 bases in between. From cysteine to phenylalanine, the CDR3 is 13 amino acids long. Only the CDR3 portion is preserved as DNA: 39 bases, with reading frame beginning at the first base. TCRbeta CDR3 regions were amplified from genomic DNA by means of the immunoSEQ Assay, a bias-controlled multiplex PCR. Turning to the authors' computational methods: The number of nucleated cells in each sample was estimated by amplification of reference gene primers within the assay. To quantify the absolute abundance of each unique TCRbeta CDR3 rearrangement, sequence reads were collapsed and filtered. Productive Simpson clonality was computed per sample as the square root of Simpson's diversity index over productive rearrangements. In TCRdb, the immuneACCESS table is reduced to in-frame sequences with V and J assigned. These tables do not hold every clone; where another copy was compared, an unresolved V gene accounts for under half, and the others remain unexplained. That table is the source of V, J and clone size, and D and trimming were worked out from the DNA. The sample includes a few hundred thousand clones, with around 90% observed a single time. The ten largest account for about 2% of the sample.

In regard to this clone: Its binding antigen is unknown. No base quality information exists; no much larger clone differs at one position.

The collaborating institutions used their own protocols to collect whole blood in K2EDTA tubes. For TCRbeta analysis, collaborator samples were shipped as frozen whole blood, as isolated PBMCs, or as DNA extracted from either sample type. Sample: peripheral blood. The chain uses TRBV4-1 and TRBJ2-5; no confident D gene assignment can be made. This sequence was found in a man younger than 35 with active or convalescent COVID-19. The sequence in DNA is TGCGCCAGCAGCCTAACAACCCTTGAGACCCAGTACTTC. The resulting protein is CASSLTTLETQYF.